This T cell receptor beta chain was identified in a study of T cell responses to AZD1222 COVID-19 vaccine. The wider study: Some second doses came at about 4 weeks and others at about 12 weeks; these were pooled. Study-wide findings and caveats: In the spike-specific TCR repertoire, nearly half reportedly target unmutated variant regions.

This CDR3 region has 14 residues. Looked up from germline, CDR1 is LNHNV and CDR2 is YYDKDF (reference sequence). The V gene end was trimmed by 5 bases and the J gene end by 5 bases; junction bases not matched to a gene: 6. The method was immunoSEQ multiplex PCR; TCRdb's version includes in-frame clones alone and lacks a portion of them. The data hold tens of thousands of clones, with around three quarters observed a single time. As to this clone: The antigen is not known.

The sequencing here drew on peripheral blood, taken on day 0 of AZD1222 vaccination. The chain is built from TRBV15 and TRBJ1-2; 9 positions agree with TRBD1. The TCR originated in an adult in good health. For the CDR3, the DNA is TGTGCCACCAGCCCCCAGACAGGGGGGTATGGCTACACCTTC. Translation gives CATSPQTGGYGYTF.